This is a list of T cell receptor beta chains from one sample in a study of shared clonotypes between healthy human individuals. Clones were sequenced by immunoSEQ multiplex PCR, and TCRdb holds only the in-frame ones, with some missing. The table records a few million clones, approximately 95% of them present only once. Material: naive CD4+ T cells from PBMCs. The receptors here all came from a man aged 18-30 years in good health. Some clones in this sample may be carry-over from other donors' samples. Both conserved end residues are part of each CDR3. The order of the fields is J gene, D gene, V gene, clone size, CDR3 DNA, CDR3 protein. The D gene is left open where the match is weak. Where a row states a size, it is once, few, many or the class of an expanded clone; other rows omit it.

TRBJ2-7 | . | TRBV9 | once | TGTGCCAGCAGCATTCAGGGAGGTAGCGCCGAGCAGTACTTC | CASSIQGGSAEQYF
TRBJ2-3 | . | TRBV11-2 | . | TGTGCCAGCAGCCCACTCCTCCTACCGGGCGGGGCAGATACGCAGTATTTT | CASSPLLLPGGADTQYF
TRBJ2-7 | . | TRBV29-1 | . | TGCAGCGTTGTAGGAGGGAACGAGCAGTACTTC | CSVVGGNEQYF
TRBJ2-5 | TRBD1 | TRBV9 | . | TGTGCCAGCAGCACTTTAGGGACAGGGTGGGAGACCCAGTACTTC | CASSTLGTGWETQYF
TRBJ1-2 | TRBD1 | TRBV10-3 | once | TGTGCCATCAGTGAAAACAGGGGAAGTAACTATGGCTACACCTTC | CAISENRGSNYGYTF
TRBJ2-7 | TRBD2 | TRBV30 | . | TGTGCCTGGAGTGGGCCCGGTGGCGGGAGGGCCTACGAGCAGTACTTC | CAWSGPGGGRAYEQYF
TRBJ2-7 | TRBD1 | TRBV6-1 | . | TGTGCCAGCAGGGTATCGGGACAGGAGGCCTACGAGCAGTACTTC | CASRVSGQEAYEQYF
TRBJ1-1 | . | TRBV30 | . | TGTGCCTGGTTGTCAGGGTCGAGCACTGAAGCTTTCTTT | CAWLSGSSTEAFF
TRBJ1-4 | . | TRBV5-4 | . | TGTGCCAGCAGCTTGGGGGGGCTAACTAATGAAAAACTGTTTTTT | CASSLGGLTNEKLFF
TRBJ2-7 | . | TRBV28 | few | TGTGCCAGCAGTCCAGGTAGTCTGACCTTAACCTACGAGCAGTACTTC | CASSPGSLTLTYEQYF
TRBJ1-3 | TRBD1 | TRBV28 | . | TGTGCCAGCAGTACCACAGGGGGCTGGAAAGGAAACACCATATATTTT | CASSTTGGWKGNTIYF
TRBJ2-1 | . | TRBV7-2 | . | TGTGCCAGCAGCTTAGTGGCGGCGGTGCAGTTCTTC | CASSLVAAVQFF
TRBJ1-4 | . | TRBV28 | . | TGTGCCAGCAGACCCCCCCCTAATGAAAAACTGTTTTTT | CASRPPPNEKLFF
TRBJ1-4 | . | TRBV28 | . | TGTGCCAGCAGTCCCGACCCGTCTATGAGTGAAAAACTGTTTTTT | CASSPDPSMSEKLFF
TRBJ2-5 | . | TRBV15 | . | TGTGCCACCAGCAGAAGTAGCGGATGGCGGCAGACCCAGTACTTC | CATSRSSGWRQTQYF
TRBJ1-1 | TRBD1 | TRBV30 | . | TGTGCCTGGAGCGGACAGGGGGGAATGAACACTGAAGCTTTCTTT | CAWSGQGGMNTEAFF
TRBJ1-2 | . | TRBV28 | . | TGTGCCAGCAGTTTAGTGGCTAAGAACTATGGCTACACCTTC | CASSLVAKNYGYTF
TRBJ1-1 | . | TRBV7-9 | . | TGTGCCAGCAGCCCGAGGGACGGAGTGAACACTGAAGCTTTCTTT | CASSPRDGVNTEAFF
TRBJ1-2 | . | TRBV7-9 | . | TGTGCCAGCAGCTCACCCCCCGACAACTCAGGCTACACCTTC | CASSSPPDNSGYTF
TRBJ1-3 | . | TRBV6-5 | . | TGTGCCAGCGAAACACCGGGTGGAAACACCATATATTTT | CASETPGGNTIYF
TRBJ1-1 | . | TRBV9 | few | TGTGCCAGCAGCGTAGGGTCGCCCGGGGCTGAAGCTTTCTTT | CASSVGSPGAEAFF
TRBJ2-5 | . | TRBV7-2 | . | TGTGCCAGCCACCCTGGGGGGTACCAAGAGACCCAGTACTTC | CASHPGGYQETQYF
TRBJ2-1 | TRBD2 | TRBV4-3 | . | TGCGCCAGCAGCCCCACGGGTGGCGGGAGGGAGGACTACAATGAGCAGTTCTTC | CASSPTGGGREDYNEQFF
TRBJ2-7 | TRBD2 | TRBV5-4 | . | TGTGCCAGCAGCAAGGGGACTAGCGGAATCTACGAGCAGTACTTC | CASSKGTSGIYEQYF
TRBJ2-2 | . | TRBV9 | . | TGTGCCAGCAGCGTCTCGGACACCTACACCGGGGAGCTGTTTTTT | CASSVSDTYTGELFF
TRBJ2-5 | . | TRBV2 | few | TGTGCCGGAAACGGGATTCTGGAGACCCAGTACTTC | CAGNGILETQYF
TRBJ2-5 | . | TRBV28 | . | TGTGCCAGCAGTGCCCTTTCGGACCGGAAAGAGACCCAGTACTTC | CASSALSDRKETQYF
TRBJ2-7 | TRBD2 | TRBV7-9 | . | TGTGCCAGCAGCTTCGAGGGAGGGGAGCAGTACTTC | CASSFEGGEQYF
TRBJ2-3 | TRBD1 | TRBV7-2 | . | TGTGCCAGCAGCATTGACAGGGGAACAGATACGCAGTATTTT | CASSIDRGTDTQYF
TRBJ2-7 | TRBD1 | TRBV5-1 | . | TGCGCCAGCACCCAGACAGGGAGCTCCTACGAGCAGTACTTC | CASTQTGSSYEQYF
TRBJ1-4 | . | TRBV25-1 | . | TGTGCCAGCAGTGAGGGGGGCAGGAGTAATGAAAAACTGTTTTTT | CASSEGGRSNEKLFF
TRBJ1-5 | TRBD1 | TRBV4-1 | once | TGCGCCAGCAGCCCGGCTCCTACGATGACAGGGCGGGGAAGTCAGCCCCAGCATTTT | CASSPAPTMTGRGSQPQHF
TRBJ2-7 | TRBD2 | TRBV9 | . | TGTGCCAGCAGCCCGACTAGCGCCTCCTACGAGCAGTACTTC | CASSPTSASYEQYF
TRBJ1-5 | . | TRBV6-5 | . | TGTGCCAGCAGTTACTCCCAGTCCTGGCAGCCCCAGCATTTT | CASSYSQSWQPQHF
TRBJ1-2 | TRBD1 | TRBV30 | . | TGTGCCTGGAGTGGGCTAGGGGGACAGGGAAACTATGGCTACACCTTC | CAWSGLGGQGNYGYTF